This T cell receptor (beta chain) was observed in a study of shared clonotypes between healthy human individuals. Genomic DNA of every subset was divided equally among multiple immunoSEQ plates. Data came from immunoSEQ multiplex PCR; TCRdb stores just in-frame clones and leaves some out. The table lists about 870,000 clones, roughly 92% of them singletons. Naivety among CD8 cells was defined by CD45RO negativity and positive CCR7 selection, thereby excluding terminally differentiated effector memory CD45RA+ cells. Recent acute infections and vaccinations were absent in the healthy HIV-negative adult donors. Only Caucasian adults living in Nashville, Tennessee served as donors. The material sequenced was naive CD8+ T cells sorted from blood. The source is a man between 25 and 39 years old in good health.

CDR3 loop: CASSPWTGSYNEQFF. The CDR3 DNA reads TGCGCCAGCAGCCCCTGGACAGGTTCCTACAATGAGCAGTTCTTC. The rearrangement joins TRBV4-3 to TRBJ2-1; 7 bases line up with TRBD1. J lost 1 base, V lost 4 bases, and 4 bases had no gene match. CDR1 LGHNA and CDR2 YSLEER come from the germline V gene. The CDR3 runs to 15 residues.